This T cell receptor beta chain is from a study of T cell repertoires in cytomegalovirus infection (dated by TCRdb to the late 2010s). Broadly, across the study: Alongside well-studied HLA-B-restricted epitopes, the peptide stimulations were aimed at recently identified HLA-C-restricted CMV epitopes, whose presentation resists viral immunomodulation. Because public TCR beta signatures pointed to carriage of CMV infection together with the matching HLA type, the HLA type of each donor mattered for the analysis.

CDR1 and CDR2, looked up from the germline V gene, are SGHTA and FQGNSA. Its CDR3 holds 16 amino acids, cysteine through phenylalanine. The retained sequence is limited to the CDR3, 48 bases, with the frame set at the first base. Beyond this particular receptor, the publication reports: The ex vivo response was dominated by HLA-C-restricted CMV-specific TCR beta clonotypes, and the single most frequent clonotype in two of eight donors was supplied by these HLA-C-restricted clonotypes. Cumulative frequency of public TCR beta family members discriminated carriers of CMV infection plus the relevant HLA type in this cohort and an independent approximately 360-donor cohort.

The treatment or condition label, read with the paper, signifies: in vitro stimulation with specific CMV peptide epitopes to enrich CMV-specific T cells. Data came from an Illumina HiSeq 1500. The public reads were reanalyzed by TCRdb: fastp trimming at Q25, MiXCR alignment, in-frame beta chains only. When rows share a CDR3 protein, they turn into one entry using the most common DNA and genes. For this sample there are nearly 700,000 distinct CDR3 sequences; around 35% appear just once. The top ten hold about 18% of the sample. Comments on this clonotype: It lacks a known antigen. A much more abundant neighbour one base away suggests this may be a read error.

The sequence joins TRBV7-2 to TRBJ2-5; D gene: possibly TRBD1, on 6 matching bases. The specimen comprised cultured PBMCs, sampled from culture after CMV antigen stimulation. The receptor was isolated from a human donor in good health (CMV status not recorded). Some clones in this sample may be carry-over from other donors' samples. The nucleotides read TGTGCCAGCGGCTTAAACTACAGGGTGTACCAAGAGACCCAGTACTTC. This encodes CASGLNYRVYQETQYF.